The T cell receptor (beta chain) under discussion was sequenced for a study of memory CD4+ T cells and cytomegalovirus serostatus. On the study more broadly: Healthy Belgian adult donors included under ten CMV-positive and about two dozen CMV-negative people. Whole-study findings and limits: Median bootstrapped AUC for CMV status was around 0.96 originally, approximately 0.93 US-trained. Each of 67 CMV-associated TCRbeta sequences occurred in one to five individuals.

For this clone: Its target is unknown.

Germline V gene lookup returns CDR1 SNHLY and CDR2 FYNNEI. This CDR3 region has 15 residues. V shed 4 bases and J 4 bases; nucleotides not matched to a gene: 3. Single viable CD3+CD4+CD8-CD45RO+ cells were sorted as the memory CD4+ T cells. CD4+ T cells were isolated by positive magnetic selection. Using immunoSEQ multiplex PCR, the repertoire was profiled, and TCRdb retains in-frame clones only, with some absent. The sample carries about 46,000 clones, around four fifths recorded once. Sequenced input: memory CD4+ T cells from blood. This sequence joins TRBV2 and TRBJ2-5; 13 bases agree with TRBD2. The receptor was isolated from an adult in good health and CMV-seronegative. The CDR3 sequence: CASSARTSGGETQYF. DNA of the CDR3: TGTGCCAGCAGTGCAAGGACTAGCGGGGGAGAGACCCAGTACTTC.